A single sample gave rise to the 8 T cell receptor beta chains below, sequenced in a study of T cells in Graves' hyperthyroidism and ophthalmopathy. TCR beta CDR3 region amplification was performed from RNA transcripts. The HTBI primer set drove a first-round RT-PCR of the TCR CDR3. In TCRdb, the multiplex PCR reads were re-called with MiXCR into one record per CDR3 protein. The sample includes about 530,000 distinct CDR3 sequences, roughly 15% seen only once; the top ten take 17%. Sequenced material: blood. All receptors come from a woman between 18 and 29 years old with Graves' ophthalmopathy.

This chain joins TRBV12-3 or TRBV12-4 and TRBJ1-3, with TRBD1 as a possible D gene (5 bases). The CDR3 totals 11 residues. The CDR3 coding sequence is TGTGCGCGAGGGGTCGGAAACACCATATATTTT. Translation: CARGVGNTIYF.

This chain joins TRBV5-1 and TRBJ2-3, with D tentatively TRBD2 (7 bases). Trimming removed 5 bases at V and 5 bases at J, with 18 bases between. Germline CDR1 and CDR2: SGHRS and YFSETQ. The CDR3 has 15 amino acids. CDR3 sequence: CASRGGGGGRDTQYF. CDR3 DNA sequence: TGCGCCAGCAGAGGGGGGGGGGGGGGCAGAGATACGCAGTATTTT.

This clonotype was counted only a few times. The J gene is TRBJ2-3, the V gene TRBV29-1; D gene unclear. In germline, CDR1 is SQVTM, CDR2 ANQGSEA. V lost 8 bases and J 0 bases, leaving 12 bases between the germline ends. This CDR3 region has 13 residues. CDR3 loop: CSSGGGSTDTQYF. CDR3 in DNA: TGCAGCTCAGGTGGTGGAAGCACAGATACGCAGTATTTT.

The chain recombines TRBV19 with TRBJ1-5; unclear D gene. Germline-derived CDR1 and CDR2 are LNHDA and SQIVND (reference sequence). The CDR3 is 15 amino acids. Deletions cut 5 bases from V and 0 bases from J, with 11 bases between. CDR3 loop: CASSSTDYSNQPQHF. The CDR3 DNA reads TGTGCCAGTAGTTCGACGGATTATAGCAATCAGCCCCAGCATTTT.

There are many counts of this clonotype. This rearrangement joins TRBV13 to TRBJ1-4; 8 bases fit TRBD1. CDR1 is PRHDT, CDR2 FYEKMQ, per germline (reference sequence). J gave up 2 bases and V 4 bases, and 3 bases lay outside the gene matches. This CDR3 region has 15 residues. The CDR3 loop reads CASSSRTGTNEKLFF. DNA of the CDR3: TGTGCCAGCAGCTCCAGGACAGGGACTAATGAAAAACTGTTTTTT.

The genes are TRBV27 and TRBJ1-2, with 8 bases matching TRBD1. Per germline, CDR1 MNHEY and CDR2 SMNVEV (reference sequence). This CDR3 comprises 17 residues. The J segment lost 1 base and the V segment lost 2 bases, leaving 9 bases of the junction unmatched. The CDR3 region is CASSLTQGAQINYGYTF. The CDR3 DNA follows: TGTGCCAGCAGTTTAACGCAGGGGGCCCAAATTAACTATGGCTACACCTTC.

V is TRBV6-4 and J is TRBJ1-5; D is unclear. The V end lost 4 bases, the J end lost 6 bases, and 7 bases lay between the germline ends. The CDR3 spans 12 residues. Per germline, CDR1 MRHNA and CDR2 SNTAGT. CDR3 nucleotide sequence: TGTGCCAGCAGTGTTCGGGCTCAGCCCCAGCATTTT. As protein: CASSVRAQPQHF.

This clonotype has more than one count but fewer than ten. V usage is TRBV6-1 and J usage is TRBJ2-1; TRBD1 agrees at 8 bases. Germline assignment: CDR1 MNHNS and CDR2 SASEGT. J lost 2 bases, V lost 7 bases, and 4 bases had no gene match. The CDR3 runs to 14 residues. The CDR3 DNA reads TGTGCCAGCACCTCGGGACAGGCCTACAATGAGCAGTTCTTC. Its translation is CASTSGQAYNEQFF.